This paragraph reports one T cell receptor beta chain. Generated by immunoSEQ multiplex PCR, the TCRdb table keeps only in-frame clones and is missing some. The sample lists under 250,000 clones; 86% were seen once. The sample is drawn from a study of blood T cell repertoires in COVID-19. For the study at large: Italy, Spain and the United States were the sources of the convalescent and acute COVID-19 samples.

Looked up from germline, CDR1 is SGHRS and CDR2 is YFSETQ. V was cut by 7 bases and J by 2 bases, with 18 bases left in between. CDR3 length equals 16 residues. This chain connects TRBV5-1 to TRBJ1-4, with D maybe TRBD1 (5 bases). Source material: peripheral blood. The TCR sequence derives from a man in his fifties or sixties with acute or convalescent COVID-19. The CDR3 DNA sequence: TGCGCCAGCCGCATAGGGGCGACGGCGACTAATGAAAAACTGTTTTTT. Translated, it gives CASRIGATATNEKLFF.